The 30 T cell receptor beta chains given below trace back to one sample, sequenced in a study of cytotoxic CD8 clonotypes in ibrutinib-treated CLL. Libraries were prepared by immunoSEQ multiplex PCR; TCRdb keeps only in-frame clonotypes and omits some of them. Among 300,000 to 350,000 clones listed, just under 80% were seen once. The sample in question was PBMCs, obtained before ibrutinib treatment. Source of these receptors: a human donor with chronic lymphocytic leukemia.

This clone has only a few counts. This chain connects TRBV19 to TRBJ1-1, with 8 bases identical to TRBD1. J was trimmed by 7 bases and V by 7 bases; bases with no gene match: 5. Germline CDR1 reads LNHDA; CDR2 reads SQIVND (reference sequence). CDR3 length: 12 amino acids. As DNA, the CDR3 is TGTGCCAGTACCATGACAGGGGATGAAGCTTTCTTT. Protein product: CASTMTGDEAFF.

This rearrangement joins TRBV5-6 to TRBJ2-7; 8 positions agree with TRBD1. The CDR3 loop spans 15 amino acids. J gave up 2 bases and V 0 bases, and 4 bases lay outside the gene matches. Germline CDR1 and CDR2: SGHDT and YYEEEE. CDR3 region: CASSLGGTGAYEQYF. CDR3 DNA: TGTGCCAGCAGCTTGGGTGGGACAGGCGCCTACGAGCAGTACTTC.

The DNA of the CDR3 is TGTGCCAGCGGTACTCCTACCCTCTACAATGAGCAGTTCTTC. It encodes CASGTPTLYNEQFF. The V and J genes are TRBV2 and TRBJ2-1, with D hard to call. The germline gives CDR1 SNHLY, CDR2 FYNNEI. The V end was cut by 8 bases, the J end by 3 bases, with 14 bases between. This CDR3 is 14 amino acids long.

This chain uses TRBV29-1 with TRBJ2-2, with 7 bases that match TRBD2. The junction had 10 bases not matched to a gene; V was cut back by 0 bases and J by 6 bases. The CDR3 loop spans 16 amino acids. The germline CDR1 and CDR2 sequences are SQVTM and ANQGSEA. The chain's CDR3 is CSVEDLRKGGAGELFF. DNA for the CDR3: TGCAGCGTTGAAGATCTTAGAAAGGGAGGGGCCGGGGAGCTGTTTTTT.

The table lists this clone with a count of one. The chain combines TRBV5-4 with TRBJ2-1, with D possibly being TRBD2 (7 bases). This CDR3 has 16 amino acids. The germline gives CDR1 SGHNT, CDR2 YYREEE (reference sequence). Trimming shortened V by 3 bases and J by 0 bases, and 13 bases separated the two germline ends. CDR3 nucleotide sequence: TGTGCCAGCAGCTGGGGGGGACAAACCTCCTACAATGAGCAGTTCTTC. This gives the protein CASSWGGQTSYNEQFF.

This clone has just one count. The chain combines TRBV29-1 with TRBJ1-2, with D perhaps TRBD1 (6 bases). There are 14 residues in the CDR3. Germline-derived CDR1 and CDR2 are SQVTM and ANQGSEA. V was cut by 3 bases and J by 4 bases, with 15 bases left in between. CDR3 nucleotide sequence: TGCAGCGTTGATGGGGAGACAGGAGCCTATGGCTACACCTTC. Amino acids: CSVDGETGAYGYTF.

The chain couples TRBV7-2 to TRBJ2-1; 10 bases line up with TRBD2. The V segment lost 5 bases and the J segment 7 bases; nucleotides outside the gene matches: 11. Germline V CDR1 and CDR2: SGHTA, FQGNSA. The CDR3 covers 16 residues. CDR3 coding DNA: TGTGCCAGCAGCCCACAAGCGGGAGGGACTAGGAATGAGCAGTTCTTC. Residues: CASSPQAGGTRNEQFF.

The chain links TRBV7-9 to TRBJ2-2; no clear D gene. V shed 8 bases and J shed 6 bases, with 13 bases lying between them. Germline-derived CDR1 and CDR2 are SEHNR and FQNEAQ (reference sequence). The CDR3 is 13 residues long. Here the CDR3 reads CASSVGSAGELFF. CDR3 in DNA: TGTGCCAGCTCTGTCGGCTCGGCCGGGGAGCTGTTTTTT.

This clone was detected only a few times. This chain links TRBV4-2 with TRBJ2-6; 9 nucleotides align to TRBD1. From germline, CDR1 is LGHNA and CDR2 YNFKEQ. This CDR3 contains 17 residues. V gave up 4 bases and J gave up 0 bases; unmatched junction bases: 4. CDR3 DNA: TGTGCCAGCAGCCTTACAGGGGGCCGCTCTGGGGCCAACGTCCTGACTTTC. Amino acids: CASSLTGGRSGANVLTF.

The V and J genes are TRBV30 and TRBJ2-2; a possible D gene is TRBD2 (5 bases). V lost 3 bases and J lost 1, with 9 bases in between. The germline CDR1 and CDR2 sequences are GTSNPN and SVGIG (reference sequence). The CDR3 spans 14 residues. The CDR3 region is CAWRDFLNTGELFF. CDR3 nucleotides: TGTGCCTGGAGGGACTTCCTGAACACCGGGGAGCTGTTTTTT.

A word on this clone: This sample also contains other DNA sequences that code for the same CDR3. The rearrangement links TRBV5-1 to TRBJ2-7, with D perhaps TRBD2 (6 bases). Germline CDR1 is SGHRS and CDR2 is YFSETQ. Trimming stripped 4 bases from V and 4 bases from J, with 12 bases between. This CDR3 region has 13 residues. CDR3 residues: CASSLGTGYEQYF. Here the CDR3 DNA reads TGCGCCAGCAGCCTCGGGACTGGGTACGAGCAGTACTTC. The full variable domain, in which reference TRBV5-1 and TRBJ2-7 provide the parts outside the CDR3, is KAGVTQTPRYLIKTRGQQVTLSCSPISGHRSVSWYQQTPGQGLQFLFEYFSETQRNKGNFPGRFSGRQFSNSRSEMNVSTLELGDSALYLCASSLGTGYEQYFGPGTRLTVT.

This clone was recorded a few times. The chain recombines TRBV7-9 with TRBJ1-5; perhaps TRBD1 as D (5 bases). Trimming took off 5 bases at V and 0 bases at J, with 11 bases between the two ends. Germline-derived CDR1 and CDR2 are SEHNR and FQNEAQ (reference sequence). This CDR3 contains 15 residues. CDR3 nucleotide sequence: TGTGCCAGCAGCACCTGGGACGGTAGCAATCAGCCCCAGCATTTT. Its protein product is CASSTWDGSNQPQHF. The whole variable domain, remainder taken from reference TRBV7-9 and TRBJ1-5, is DTGVSQNPRHKITKRGQNVTFRCDPISEHNRLYWYRQTLGQGPEFLTYFQNEAQLEKSRLLSDRFSAERPKGSFSTLEIQRTEQGDSAMYLCASSTWDGSNQPQHFGDGTRLSIL.

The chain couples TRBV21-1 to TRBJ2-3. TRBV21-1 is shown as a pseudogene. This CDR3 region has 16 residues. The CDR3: CASSLVAGWGLDTQYF. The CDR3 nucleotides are TGTGCCAGCAGCCTCGTGGCAGGTTGGGGGTTGGATACGCAGTATTTT.

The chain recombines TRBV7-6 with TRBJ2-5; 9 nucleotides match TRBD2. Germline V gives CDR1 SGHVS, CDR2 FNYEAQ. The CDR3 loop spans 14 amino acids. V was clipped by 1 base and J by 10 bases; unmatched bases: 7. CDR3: CASSLGASGIVQYF. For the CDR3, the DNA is TGTGCCAGCAGCTTAGGGGCTAGCGGGATTGTCCAGTACTTC.

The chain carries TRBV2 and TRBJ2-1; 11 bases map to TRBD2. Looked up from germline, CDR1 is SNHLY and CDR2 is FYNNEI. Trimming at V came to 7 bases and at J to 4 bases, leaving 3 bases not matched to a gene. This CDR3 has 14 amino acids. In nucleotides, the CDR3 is TGTGCCAGCACGGGACTAGCGGATTACAATGAGCAGTTCTTC. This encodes CASTGLADYNEQFF.

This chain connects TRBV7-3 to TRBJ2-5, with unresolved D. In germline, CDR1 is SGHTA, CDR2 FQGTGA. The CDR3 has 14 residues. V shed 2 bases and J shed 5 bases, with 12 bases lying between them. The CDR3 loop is CASSLAGVVETQYF. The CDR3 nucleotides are TGTGCCAGCAGCTTAGCCGGAGTGGTGGAGACCCAGTACTTC.

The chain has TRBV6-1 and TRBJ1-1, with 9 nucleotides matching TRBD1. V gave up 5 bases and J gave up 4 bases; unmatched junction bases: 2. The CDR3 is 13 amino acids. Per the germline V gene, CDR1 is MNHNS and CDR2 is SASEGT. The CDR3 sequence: CASSTGGGTEAFF. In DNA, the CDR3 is TGTGCCAGCAGTACAGGGGGCGGCACTGAAGCTTTCTTT.

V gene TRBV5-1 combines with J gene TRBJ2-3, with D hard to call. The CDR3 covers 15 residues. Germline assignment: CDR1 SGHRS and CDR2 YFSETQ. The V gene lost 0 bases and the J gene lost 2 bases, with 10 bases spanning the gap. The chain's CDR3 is CASSLDQPLTDTQYF. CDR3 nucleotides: TGCGCCAGCAGCTTGGACCAACCCCTCACAGATACGCAGTATTTT.

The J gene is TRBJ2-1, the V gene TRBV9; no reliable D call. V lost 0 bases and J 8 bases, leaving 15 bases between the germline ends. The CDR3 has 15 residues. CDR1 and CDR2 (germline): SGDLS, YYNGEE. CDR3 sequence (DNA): TGTGCCAGCAGCGTAGAGACTCCACCATACGATGAGCAGTTCTTC. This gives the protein CASSVETPPYDEQFF.

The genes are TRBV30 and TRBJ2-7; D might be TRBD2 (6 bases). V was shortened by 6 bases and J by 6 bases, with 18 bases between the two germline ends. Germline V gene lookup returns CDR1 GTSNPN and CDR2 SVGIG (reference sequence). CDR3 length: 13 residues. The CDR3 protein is CACGEGTGGEQYF. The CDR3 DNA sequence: TGTGCCTGCGGAGAGGGGACTGGCGGCGAGCAGTACTTC.

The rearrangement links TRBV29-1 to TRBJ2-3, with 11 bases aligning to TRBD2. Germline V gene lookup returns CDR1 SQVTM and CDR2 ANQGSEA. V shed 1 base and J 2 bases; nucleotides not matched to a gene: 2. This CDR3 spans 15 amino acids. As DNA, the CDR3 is TGCAGCGTTGAAGGGACTAGCGGGCTCACAGATACGCAGTATTTT. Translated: CSVEGTSGLTDTQYF.

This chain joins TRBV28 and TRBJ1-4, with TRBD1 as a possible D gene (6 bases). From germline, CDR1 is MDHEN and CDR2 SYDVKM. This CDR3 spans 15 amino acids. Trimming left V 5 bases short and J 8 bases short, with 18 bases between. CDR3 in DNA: TGTGCCAGCAGTCCGGGGACAATAAGGAGGGAAAAACTGTTTTTT. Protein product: CASSPGTIRREKLFF.

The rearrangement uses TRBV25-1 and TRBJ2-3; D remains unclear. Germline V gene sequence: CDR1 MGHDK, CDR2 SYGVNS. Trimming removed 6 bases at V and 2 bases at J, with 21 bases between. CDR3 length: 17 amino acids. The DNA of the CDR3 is TGTGCCAGCAGACATAAGAGTAGCCGGGTCCTCACAGATACGCAGTATTTT. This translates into CASRHKSSRVLTDTQYF. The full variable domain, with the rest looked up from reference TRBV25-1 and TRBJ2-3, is EADIYQTPRYLVIGTGKKITLECSQTMGHDKMYWYQQDPGMELHLIHYSYGVNSTEKGDLSSESTVSRIRTEHFPLTLESARPSHTSQYLCASRHKSSRVLTDTQYFGPGTRLTVL.

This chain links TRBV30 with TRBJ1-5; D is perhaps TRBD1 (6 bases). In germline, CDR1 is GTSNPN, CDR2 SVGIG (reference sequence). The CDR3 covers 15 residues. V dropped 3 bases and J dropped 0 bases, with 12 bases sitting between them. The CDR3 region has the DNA TGTGCCTGGAGCAGGGGACGGGATAGCAATCAGCCCCAGCATTTT. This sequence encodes CAWSRGRDSNQPQHF. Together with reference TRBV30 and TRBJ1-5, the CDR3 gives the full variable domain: SQTIHQWPATLVQPVGSPLSLECTVEGTSNPNLYWYRQAAGRGLQLLFYSVGIGQISSEVPQNLSASRPQDRQFILSSKKLLLSDSGFYLCAWSRGRDSNQPQHFGDGTRLSIL.

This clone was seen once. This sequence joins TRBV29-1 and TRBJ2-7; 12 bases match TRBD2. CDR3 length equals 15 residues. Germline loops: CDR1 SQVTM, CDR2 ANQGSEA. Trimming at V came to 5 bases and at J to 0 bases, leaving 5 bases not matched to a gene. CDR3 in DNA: TGCAGCGTTCCGGGACTAGCGGGCAGCTCCTACGAGCAGTACTTC. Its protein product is CSVPGLAGSSYEQYF.

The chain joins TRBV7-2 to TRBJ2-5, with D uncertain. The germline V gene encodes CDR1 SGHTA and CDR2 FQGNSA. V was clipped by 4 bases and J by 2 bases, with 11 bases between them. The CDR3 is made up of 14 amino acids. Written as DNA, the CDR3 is TGTGCCAGCAGCTGGACCCACACACAAGAGACCCAGTACTTC. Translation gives CASSWTHTQETQYF.

CDR3 bases: TGCAGCGGAAGTAGGGGGTTGGGGGAGACCCAGTACTTC. Protein product: CSGSRGLGETQYF. The rearrangement links TRBV29-1 to TRBJ2-5; the D gene is possibly TRBD1 (6 bases). Germline CDR1 and CDR2: SQVTM and ANQGSEA. This CDR3 comprises 13 residues. The ends were cut back, 7 bases at V and 5 bases at J, with 17 bases in the middle.

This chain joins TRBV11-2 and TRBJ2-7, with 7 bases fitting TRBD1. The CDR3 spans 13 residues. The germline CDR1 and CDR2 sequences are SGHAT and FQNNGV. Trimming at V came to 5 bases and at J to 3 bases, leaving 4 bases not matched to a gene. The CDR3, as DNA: TGTGCCAGCAGCAGAGGGGGCAGCTACGAGCAGTACTTC. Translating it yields CASSRGGSYEQYF.

The CDR3 loop is CASSPRAGGQETQYF. In nucleotides, the CDR3 is TGTGCCAGCAGCCCTCGGGCGGGAGGCCAAGAGACCCAGTACTTC. The chain has TRBV11-3 and TRBJ2-5; 8 bases are a match to TRBD2. V gave up 5 bases and J gave up 1 base; unmatched junction bases: 6. This CDR3 region has 15 residues. Germline assignment: CDR1 SGHNT and CDR2 YENEEA.

Written as DNA, the CDR3 is TGCGCCAGCAGCCAAGAAATAGCGGACGGCTTGGAGCAGTACTTC. Encoded protein: CASSQEIADGLEQYF. This chain joins TRBV4-3 and TRBJ2-7; possibly TRBD2 for D (6 bases). The CDR3 runs 15 residues. CDR1 and CDR2 from the germline V gene are LGHNA and YSLEER. V lost 0 bases and J 7 bases, leaving 16 bases between the germline ends.